A single sample gave rise to the 14 T cell receptor beta chains below, sequenced in a study of blood T cell repertoires in COVID-19. Clones were sequenced by immunoSEQ multiplex PCR, and TCRdb holds only the in-frame ones, with some missing. The sample lists roughly 280,000 clones, about 85% occurring once. Sequenced material: PBMCs or T cells enriched from blood (not recorded which). The receptor set was obtained from a woman in her fifties or sixties who had recovered from COVID-19.

This chain connects TRBV6-5 to TRBJ2-1, with D maybe TRBD2 (6 bases). In germline, CDR1 is MNHEY, CDR2 SVGAGI. Trimming shortened V by 4 bases and J by 8 bases, and 21 bases separated the two germline ends. CDR3 length: 16 residues. CDR3 loop: CASSWGLGSGKYEQFF. Written as DNA, the CDR3 is TGTGCCAGCAGTTGGGGACTTGGATCGGGTAAGTATGAGCAGTTCTTC.

The chain combines TRBV7-9 with TRBJ1-4; TRBD1 might be the D (6 bases). CDR1 SEHNR and CDR2 FQNEAQ come from the germline V gene (reference sequence). V was cut by 5 bases and J by 6 bases, with 13 bases left in between. The CDR3 extends over 14 amino acids. As DNA, the CDR3 is TGTGCCAGCAGCCTGGGGGGGGCCCATGAAAAACTGTTTTTT. Translation: CASSLGGAHEKLFF.

This clone has a count of ten or more. The chain joins TRBV6-5 to TRBJ1-2; D remains unclear. Germline values: CDR1 MNHEY, CDR2 SVGAGI. The CDR3 totals 12 residues. V lost 7 bases, J lost 8 bases, and 14 bases lay in between. The CDR3 loop is CASTNPPLGYTF. CDR3 bases: TGTGCCAGCACCAATCCCCCCCTAGGCTACACCTTC.

This clone was observed once. The chain links TRBV28 to TRBJ2-3; TRBD2 aligns across 7 bases. V gave up 5 bases and J gave up 4 bases; unmatched junction bases: 3. Germline assignment: CDR1 MDHEN and CDR2 SYDVKM. The CDR3 consists of 13 residues. CDR3 protein: CASSLTSPDTQYF. Written as DNA, the CDR3 is TGTGCCAGCAGTCTGACTAGCCCAGATACGCAGTATTTT.

The chain couples TRBV2 to TRBJ2-1; TRBD2 agrees at 14 bases. The CDR3 covers 14 residues. J gave up 7 bases and V 11 bases, and 7 bases lay outside the gene matches. Germline-derived CDR1 and CDR2 are SNHLY and FYNNEI. As DNA, the CDR3 is TGTGCCGGAAGACTAGCGGGAGGGCCTAATGAGCAGTTCTTC. This translates into CAGRLAGGPNEQFF.

The chain carries TRBV11-3 and TRBJ2-1, with a possible D match to TRBD1 (6 bases). Germline V gene sequence: CDR1 SGHNT, CDR2 YENEEA. The CDR3 sequence is 15 residues long. Deletions cut 2 bases from V and 9 bases from J, with 17 bases between. The CDR3 bases are TGTGCCAGCAGCTTAACGGGACGAGAAGGGGGTGAGCAGTTCTTC. Translating it yields CASSLTGREGGEQFF.

The CDR3 spells CAWSRPGFGQPQHF. The CDR3 DNA sequence: TGTGCCTGGTCCAGACCGGGGTTCGGTCAGCCCCAGCATTTT. J is TRBJ1-5 and V is TRBV30; no clear D. Germline assignment: CDR1 GTSNPN and CDR2 SVGIG (reference sequence). Trimming took off 5 bases at V and 6 bases at J, with 17 bases between the two ends. CDR3 length equals 14 residues.

This chain connects TRBV5-1 to TRBJ1-6; D is ambiguous. Trimming took off 1 base at V and 6 bases at J, with 11 bases between the two ends. This CDR3 region has 15 residues. The germline CDR1 and CDR2 sequences are SGHRS and YFSETQ. The CDR3 loop reads CASSLSSRGNSPLHF. The CDR3 DNA is TGCGCCAGCAGCTTGTCTTCTCGGGGTAATTCACCCCTCCACTTT.

The V call is TRBV5-5, the J call TRBJ2-2; TRBD2 agrees at 10 bases. Germline-derived CDR1 and CDR2 are SGHKS and YYEKEE (reference sequence). The CDR3 sequence is 16 residues long. V trimming: 4 bases; J trimming: 6 bases; junction bases outside the gene matches: 9. The CDR3 coding sequence is TGTGCCAGCAGCCCTCTGACCAGCGGGAGGGCCGGGGAGCTGTTTTTT. Translating it yields CASSPLTSGRAGELFF. Full variable domain (outside the CDR3, taken from reference TRBV5-5 and TRBJ2-2): DAGVTQSPTHLIKTRGQQVTLRCSPISGHKSVSWYQQVLGQGPQFIFQYYEKEERGRGNFPDRFSARQFPNYSSELNVNALLLGDSALYLCASSPLTSGRAGELFFGEGSRLTVL.

The V and J genes are TRBV28 and TRBJ1-1; the match to TRBD1 covers 8 bases. Germline CDR1 reads MDHEN; CDR2 reads SYDVKM. This CDR3 has 16 residues. The trim removed 4 bases at V and 5 bases at J, leaving 12 bases unmatched. CDR3 nucleotide sequence: TGTGCCAGCAGTTCTCCGGGACAGGCGTCTGGTACTGAAGCTTTCTTT. Translation gives CASSSPGQASGTEAFF.

The chain has TRBV15 and TRBJ1-4; D is uncertain. Per the germline V gene, CDR1 is LNHNV and CDR2 is YYDKDF (reference sequence). The length of the CDR3 is 12 residues. Trimming shortened V by 3 bases and J by 8 bases, and 7 bases separated the two germline ends. CDR3 region: CATSSPLEKLFF. The CDR3 region has the DNA TGTGCCACCAGCAGTCCCCTCGAAAAACTGTTTTTT.

This sequence joins TRBV28 and TRBJ2-3; no definite D call. V was cut by 7 bases and J by 5 bases, with 16 bases left in between. The germline gives CDR1 MDHEN, CDR2 SYDVKM. The length of the CDR3 is 14 residues. The CDR3 sequence is CASTPGGPEDTQYF. In nucleotides, the CDR3 is TGTGCCAGCACCCCCGGTGGGCCGGAAGATACGCAGTATTTT.

This chain uses TRBV24-1 with TRBJ2-1; 9 positions match TRBD2. V shed 5 bases, J shed 8 bases, and the junction held 9 bases outside the gene matches. There are 15 residues in the CDR3. From germline, CDR1 is KGHDR and CDR2 SFDVKD. CDR3 sequence (DNA): TGTGCCACCAGTGGTCGAGCGGGAGGATCGGATGAGCAGTTCTTC. It encodes CATSGRAGGSDEQFF.

As regards this clone: The sample has other DNA sequences that encode this CDR3 too. The chain couples TRBV7-2 to TRBJ2-2, with a weak D call TRBD1 (6 bases). V was pared by 1 base and J by 6 bases, with 9 bases between. The CDR3 contains 14 residues. Germline loops: CDR1 SGHTA, CDR2 FQGNSA. Written as DNA, the CDR3 is TGTGCCAGCAGCTTAGGGGCAGGGGCCGGGGAGCTGTTTTTT. Protein product: CASSLGAGAGELFF.